Listed here is a single TCR beta chain. V was clipped by 0 bases and J by 3 bases, with 13 bases between them. The CDR3 runs 15 residues. Germline CDR1 SGHRS, CDR2 YFSETQ. Method: immunoSEQ multiplex PCR; TCRdb's copy keeps in-frame clones and lacks some. The sample carries over 150,000 clones, roughly 90% recorded once. This entry is derived from a study of T cell responses to AZD1222 COVID-19 vaccine. The sample in question was peripheral blood, obtained on day 0 of AZD1222 vaccination. This sequence was found in an adult in good health. The gene calls are TRBV5-1 and TRBJ2-7; D may be TRBD1 (7 bases). DNA for the CDR3: TGCGCCAGCAGCTTGGCTCAGGGGGGATTCTACGAGCAGTACTTC. This translates into CASSLAQGGFYEQYF.